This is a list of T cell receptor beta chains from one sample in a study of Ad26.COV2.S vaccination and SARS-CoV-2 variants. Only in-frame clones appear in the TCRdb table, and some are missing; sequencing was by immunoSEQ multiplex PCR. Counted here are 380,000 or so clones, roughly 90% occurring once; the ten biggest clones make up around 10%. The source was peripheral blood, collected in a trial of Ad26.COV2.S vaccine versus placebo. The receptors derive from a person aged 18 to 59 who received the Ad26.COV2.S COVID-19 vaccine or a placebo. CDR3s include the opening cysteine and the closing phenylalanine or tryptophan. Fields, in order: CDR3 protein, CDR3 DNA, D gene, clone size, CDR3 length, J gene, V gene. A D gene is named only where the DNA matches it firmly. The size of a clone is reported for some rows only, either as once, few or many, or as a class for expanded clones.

CDR3 protein: CASSQHLRDRELFF
CDR3 DNA: TGTGCCAGCAGTCAGCACCTTAGGGACAGGGAGCTGTTTTTT
D gene: .
clone size: once
CDR3 length: 14
J gene: TRBJ2-2
V gene: TRBV6-6

CDR3 protein: CASSWDRAQEKLFF
CDR3 DNA: TGCGCCAGCAGCTGGGACAGGGCCCAGGAAAAACTGTTTTTT
D gene: TRBD1
clone size: .
CDR3 length: 14
J gene: TRBJ1-4
V gene: TRBV5-1

CDR3 protein: CASSRELAGGSQYNEQFF
CDR3 DNA: TGTGCCAGCAGCCGCGAACTAGCGGGAGGAAGTCAATACAATGAGCAGTTCTTC
D gene: TRBD2
clone size: .
CDR3 length: 18
J gene: TRBJ2-1
V gene: TRBV11-2

CDR3 protein: CASKLTPTTDTQYF
CDR3 DNA: TGTGCCAGCAAACTTACCCCAACCACAGATACGCAGTATTTT
D gene: .
clone size: .
CDR3 length: 14
J gene: TRBJ2-3
V gene: TRBV6-5

CDR3 protein: CASTPDRFTDTQYF
CDR3 DNA: TGTGCCAGTACCCCGGACAGGTTCACAGATACGCAGTATTTT
D gene: TRBD1
clone size: once
CDR3 length: 14
J gene: TRBJ2-3
V gene: TRBV19

CDR3 protein: CASSPNRVTGTEAFF
CDR3 DNA: TGTGCCAGCTCCCCCAACCGGGTCACCGGCACTGAAGCTTTCTTT
D gene: .
clone size: .
CDR3 length: 15
J gene: TRBJ1-1
V gene: TRBV6-5

CDR3 protein: CASSEWTGFENTEAFF
CDR3 DNA: TGTGCCAGCAGTGAATGGACAGGGTTTGAGAACACTGAAGCTTTCTTT
D gene: TRBD1
clone size: .
CDR3 length: 16
J gene: TRBJ1-1
V gene: TRBV2

CDR3 protein: CASSLAGYNEQFF
CDR3 DNA: TGTGCCAGCAGTTTAGCAGGGTACAATGAGCAGTTCTTC
D gene: .
clone size: .
CDR3 length: 13
J gene: TRBJ2-1
V gene: TRBV28

CDR3 protein: CASSQALFSGNTIYF
CDR3 DNA: TGCGCCAGCAGCCAAGCCCTTTTCTCTGGAAACACCATATATTTT
D gene: .
clone size: .
CDR3 length: 15
J gene: TRBJ1-3
V gene: TRBV4-3

CDR3 protein: CASSKQGLGVDIQYF
CDR3 DNA: TGTGCCAGTAGTAAACAGGGATTGGGGGTAGACATTCAGTACTTC
D gene: .
clone size: .
CDR3 length: 15
J gene: TRBJ2-4
V gene: TRBV19

CDR3 protein: CSASLITGAFQETQYF
CDR3 DNA: TGCAGTGCTAGTCTCATTACAGGGGCCTTCCAAGAGACCCAGTACTTC
D gene: TRBD1
clone size: .
CDR3 length: 16
J gene: TRBJ2-5
V gene: TRBV20-1

CDR3 protein: CASGLVRTGGTEAFF
CDR3 DNA: TGTGCTAGTGGTTTGGTACGGACAGGGGGCACTGAAGCTTTCTTT
D gene: TRBD1
clone size: .
CDR3 length: 15
J gene: TRBJ1-1
V gene: TRBV12-5

CDR3 protein: CASSPTGQIYNSPLHF
CDR3 DNA: TGTGCCAGCAGCCCTACGGGACAGATCTATAATTCACCCCTCCACTTT
D gene: TRBD1
clone size: .
CDR3 length: 16
J gene: TRBJ1-6
V gene: TRBV7-2

CDR3 protein: CASKGSGGAETQYF
CDR3 DNA: TGTGCCAGCAAGGGTAGCGGGGGGGCGGAGACCCAGTACTTC
D gene: TRBD2
clone size: .
CDR3 length: 14
J gene: TRBJ2-5
V gene: TRBV28

CDR3 protein: CASSPWTSGSYEQYF
CDR3 DNA: TGTGCCAGCAGCCCTTGGACTAGCGGCTCCTACGAGCAGTACTTC
D gene: TRBD2
clone size: many
CDR3 length: 15
J gene: TRBJ2-7
V gene: TRBV5-8

CDR3 protein: CASSSSLALTGELFF
CDR3 DNA: TGTGCCAGCAGCTCCTCGCTAGCGCTCACCGGGGAGCTGTTTTTT
D gene: .
clone size: few
CDR3 length: 15
J gene: TRBJ2-2
V gene: TRBV7-2

CDR3 protein: CASSQDTGQVNEKLFF
CDR3 DNA: TGTGCCAGCAGCCAAGATACGGGGCAGGTTAATGAAAAACTGTTTTTT
D gene: .
clone size: .
CDR3 length: 16
J gene: TRBJ1-4
V gene: TRBV14

CDR3 protein: CASSYSKTANTEAFF
CDR3 DNA: TGTGCCAGCAGTTACTCTAAGACAGCCAACACTGAAGCTTTCTTT
D gene: .
clone size: .
CDR3 length: 15
J gene: TRBJ1-1
V gene: TRBV6-5